The rows below give T cell receptor beta chains drawn from one sample of a study of response to subunit inactivated influenza vaccine. TCRdb independently ran MiXCR on the RT-PCR reads; one entry per CDR3 protein. The sample includes hundreds of thousands of distinct CDR3 sequences, 16% seen only once; the top ten take less than 4%. The sequenced sample was CD4+ T cells sorted from PBMCs, obtained 23 months after vaccination. All receptors come from a man between 45 and 75 years old who received an inactivated influenza vaccine. CDR3s include the opening cysteine and the closing phenylalanine or tryptophan. Fields, in order: clone size, V gene, D gene, J gene, CDR3 DNA, CDR3 protein. The D gene is left open where the match is weak. Rows may omit the clone size; those that give it use once, few, many or a size class.

clone size: few; V gene: TRBV4-1; D gene: TRBD1; J gene: TRBJ2-3; CDR3 DNA: TGCGCCAGCAGCCAGACAGGGAACGCAGATACGCAGTATTTT; CDR3 protein: CASSQTGNADTQYF
clone size: NA; V gene: TRBV20-1; D gene: NA; J gene: TRBJ2-1; CDR3 DNA: TGCAGTGCTAGAGACCCGACGGGGAGTGACAATGAGCAGTTCTTC; CDR3 protein: CSARDPTGSDNEQFF
clone size: NA; V gene: TRBV6-5; D gene: TRBD1; J gene: TRBJ2-2; CDR3 DNA: TGTGCCAGCAACGGACAGGCGAACACCGGGGAGCTGTTTTTT; CDR3 protein: CASNGQANTGELFF
clone size: NA; V gene: TRBV12-3/TRBV12-4; D gene: TRBD1; J gene: TRBJ1-1; CDR3 DNA: TGTGCCAGCAGTACAGGGGTGGCGGAAGCTTTCTTT; CDR3 protein: CASSTGVAEAFF
clone size: NA; V gene: TRBV20-1; D gene: TRBD1; J gene: TRBJ1-1; CDR3 DNA: TGCAGTGCTGGAAGTCCCGGGACAGGGAACACTGAAGCTTTCTTT; CDR3 protein: CSAGSPGTGNTEAFF
clone size: few; V gene: TRBV4-2; D gene: NA; J gene: TRBJ2-7; CDR3 DNA: TGTGCCAGCAGCCAAGTGGGGTCCCGGGGATACTACGAGCAGTACTTC; CDR3 protein: CASSQVGSRGYYEQYF
clone size: few; V gene: TRBV2; D gene: TRBD2; J gene: TRBJ2-1; CDR3 DNA: TGTGCCAGCAGTGAAGCGCGGAGCGGGAGGACCAACAATGAGCAGTTCTTC; CDR3 protein: CASSEARSGRTNNEQFF
clone size: NA; V gene: TRBV7-8; D gene: NA; J gene: TRBJ2-3; CDR3 DNA: TGTGCCAGCAGTCCCGGACTATTCAATACGCAGTATTTT; CDR3 protein: CASSPGLFNTQYF
clone size: many; V gene: TRBV5-1; D gene: TRBD1; J gene: TRBJ2-5; CDR3 DNA: TGCGCCAGCAGCTCCGGTGGACAGGGGCCTCAAGAGACCCAGTACTTC; CDR3 protein: CASSSGGQGPQETQYF
clone size: NA; V gene: TRBV7-9; D gene: NA; J gene: TRBJ2-2; CDR3 DNA: TGTGCCAGCAGCTTACGCCTAGCTCTCACCGGGGAGCTGTTTTTT; CDR3 protein: CASSLRLALTGELFF
clone size: few; V gene: TRBV11-1; D gene: NA; J gene: TRBJ2-5; CDR3 DNA: TGTGCCAGCAGCGCCGACCATTGGGAGACCCAGTACTTC; CDR3 protein: CASSADHWETQYF
clone size: NA; V gene: TRBV3-1; D gene: NA; J gene: TRBJ2-5; CDR3 DNA: TGTGCCAGCAGCCGGAACTCAGGGGAAGAGACCCAGTACTTC; CDR3 protein: CASSRNSGEETQYF
clone size: NA; V gene: TRBV7-9; D gene: NA; J gene: TRBJ2-1; CDR3 DNA: TGTGCCAGCACCCAGCTGGGGGCGTACAATGAGCAGTTCTTC; CDR3 protein: CASTQLGAYNEQFF
clone size: NA; V gene: TRBV29-1; D gene: NA; J gene: TRBJ2-1; CDR3 DNA: TGCAGCGTTGGTATGGGGCCGACCTACAATGAGCAGTTCTTC; CDR3 protein: CSVGMGPTYNEQFF
clone size: NA; V gene: TRBV20-1; D gene: NA; J gene: TRBJ1-6; CDR3 DNA: TGCAGTGCTAAACCCCCCGGGGGTACCTCCTCGGCCCTCCACTTT; CDR3 protein: CSAKPPGGTSSALHF
clone size: NA; V gene: TRBV20-1; D gene: TRBD2; J gene: TRBJ2-1; CDR3 DNA: TGCAGTGCAAATAGCGGGAGAGCCCCCAATGAGCAGTTCTTC; CDR3 protein: CSANSGRAPNEQFF
clone size: NA; V gene: TRBV7-2; D gene: NA; J gene: TRBJ1-1; CDR3 DNA: TGTGCCAGCAGCTTAGGAGGTCCGGGCACTGAAGCTTTCTTT; CDR3 protein: CASSLGGPGTEAFF
clone size: many; V gene: TRBV20-1; D gene: TRBD2; J gene: TRBJ2-2; CDR3 DNA: TGCAGTGCTAGAGAGCCTGACAGCGGGGGGACGAGATCGAACACCGGGGAGCTGTTTTTT; CDR3 protein: CSAREPDSGGTRSNTGELFF
clone size: NA; V gene: TRBV5-1; D gene: NA; J gene: TRBJ2-2; CDR3 DNA: TGCGCCAGCAGCTTGGTGGGGGGGCTCACCGGGGAGCTGTTTTTT; CDR3 protein: CASSLVGGLTGELFF
clone size: NA; V gene: TRBV6-5; D gene: TRBD2; J gene: TRBJ2-1; CDR3 DNA: TGTGCCAGCAGTTACCCAGCTAGCGGGAGTGGGTGTGAGCAGTTCTTC; CDR3 protein: CASSYPASGSGCEQFF
clone size: few; V gene: TRBV6-6; D gene: NA; J gene: TRBJ2-1; CDR3 DNA: TGTGCCAGCAGTTCCTCGACGGGTAAGCAGTTCTTC; CDR3 protein: CASSSSTGKQFF
clone size: few; V gene: TRBV12-3/TRBV12-4; D gene: NA; J gene: TRBJ1-3; CDR3 DNA: TGTGCCAGCAGTTTAAGGGGCGCTGGAAACACCATATATTTT; CDR3 protein: CASSLRGAGNTIYF
clone size: NA; V gene: TRBV10-3; D gene: NA; J gene: TRBJ2-7; CDR3 DNA: TGTGCCATCAGTGAGTCTGAGGGATCGCCCTACGAGCAGTACTTC; CDR3 protein: CAISESEGSPYEQYF
clone size: few; V gene: TRBV10-3; D gene: NA; J gene: TRBJ2-1; CDR3 DNA: TGTGCCATCAGTAAGCGGCTGGGGACGGATGAGCAGTTCTTC; CDR3 protein: CAISKRLGTDEQFF
clone size: NA; V gene: TRBV5-4; D gene: NA; J gene: TRBJ2-2; CDR3 DNA: TGTGCCAGCAGCTTGCAGCAGCTGAACACCGGGGAGCTGTTTTTT; CDR3 protein: CASSLQQLNTGELFF
clone size: few; V gene: TRBV2; D gene: TRBD1; J gene: TRBJ2-5; CDR3 DNA: TGTGCCAGCCTCGACAGGGGCGGTTCAGAGACCCAGTACTTC; CDR3 protein: CASLDRGGSETQYF
clone size: NA; V gene: TRBV7-9; D gene: TRBD1; J gene: TRBJ1-1; CDR3 DNA: TGTGCCAGCAGCATAGGGCTCACAGGGGGAGGGACTGAAGCTTTCTTT; CDR3 protein: CASSIGLTGGGTEAFF
clone size: NA; V gene: TRBV20-1; D gene: TRBD2; J gene: TRBJ2-7; CDR3 DNA: TGCAGTGCTAAGACTAGCGGGGATTCAACCTCCTACGAGCAGTACTTC; CDR3 protein: CSAKTSGDSTSYEQYF